Following are 2 T cell receptor beta chains from one sample sequenced in a study of siplizumab effects on memory and regulatory T cells. TCRdb keeps only in-frame clones here, not all; method: immunoSEQ multiplex PCR. The sample has more than 50,000 clones, more than 80% seen once; the top ten hold about 40%. The specimen sequenced was CD8+ T cells sorted from blood. These TCRs come from a human donor in good health.

This chain uses TRBV7-9 with TRBJ2-7; TRBD2 matches at 12 bases. The CDR3 totals 14 residues. Germline V gene data show CDR1 as SEHNR and CDR2 as FQNEAQ (reference sequence). J was trimmed by 4 bases and V by 7 bases; bases with no gene match: 5. The CDR3 bases are TGTGCCAGCACCGGGACTAGCGGGCTTTACGAGCAGTACTTC. It translates to CASTGTSGLYEQYF.

The chain carries TRBV25-1 and TRBJ1-2; D is uncertain. The CDR3 runs to 15 residues. The germline gives CDR1 MGHDK, CDR2 SYGVNS. Trimming removed 3 bases at V and 1 base at J, with 12 bases between. CDR3 nucleotide sequence: TGTGCCAGCAGTGATACGGCAACGATTAACTATGGCTACACCTTC. It specifies CASSDTATINYGYTF.